This TCR beta chain is drawn from a study of blood T cells in healthy people across ages. Primed by a sample-barcoded 5' primer and a J-beta primer mix, a second PCR proceeded for about 7 to 12 cycles. MiXCR was run by TCRdb on the 5' RACE reads, yielding one entry per CDR3 protein. The sample lists about 1.1 million distinct CDR3 sequences, 30% to 40% seen once, with roughly 13% in the top ten. Input material: blood. The origin of this receptor is a man between 18 and 29 years old in good health.

For the CDR3, the DNA is TGTGCCAGCAGCTTGACCCGGGGAAATTCACCCCTCCACTTT. As protein: CASSLTRGNSPLHF. The chain has TRBV7-2 and TRBJ1-6; D not certain. The CDR3 covers 14 residues. V shed 3 bases and J shed 7 bases, with 10 bases lying between them. Germline V gene data show CDR1 as SGHTA and CDR2 as FQGNSA.